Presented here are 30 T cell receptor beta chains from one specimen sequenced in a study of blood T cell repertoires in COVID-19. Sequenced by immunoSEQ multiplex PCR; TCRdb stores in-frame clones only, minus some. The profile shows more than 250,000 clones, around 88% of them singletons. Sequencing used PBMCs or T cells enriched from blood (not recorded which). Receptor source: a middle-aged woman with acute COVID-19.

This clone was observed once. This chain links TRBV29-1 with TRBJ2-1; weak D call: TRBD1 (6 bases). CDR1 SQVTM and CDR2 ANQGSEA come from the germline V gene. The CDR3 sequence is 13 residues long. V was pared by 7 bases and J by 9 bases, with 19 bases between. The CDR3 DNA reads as TGCAGCGCTAATCGTCAGGGGCAGGGTGAGCAGTTCTTC. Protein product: CSANRQGQGEQFF.

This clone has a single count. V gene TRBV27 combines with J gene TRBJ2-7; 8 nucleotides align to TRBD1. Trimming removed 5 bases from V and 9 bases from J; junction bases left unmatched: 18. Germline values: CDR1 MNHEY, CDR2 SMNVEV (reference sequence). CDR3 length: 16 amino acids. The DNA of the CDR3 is TGTGCCAGCAGTCAATACCCCCATGGACAGGGTGGTGGGCAGTACTTC. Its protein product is CASSQYPHGQGGGQYF.

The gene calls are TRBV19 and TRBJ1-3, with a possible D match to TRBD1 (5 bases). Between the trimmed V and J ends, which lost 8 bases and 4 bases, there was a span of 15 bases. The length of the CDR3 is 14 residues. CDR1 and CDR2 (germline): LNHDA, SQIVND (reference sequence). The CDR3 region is CASDWGIRGNTIYF. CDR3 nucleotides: TGTGCCAGTGATTGGGGCATTCGAGGAAACACCATATATTTT. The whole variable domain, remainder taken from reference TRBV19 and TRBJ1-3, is DGGITQSPKYLFRKEGQNVTLSCEQNLNHDAMYWYRQDPGQGLRLIYYSQIVNDFQKGDIAEGYSVSREKKESFPLTVTSAQKNPTAFYLCASDWGIRGNTIYFGEGSWLTVV.

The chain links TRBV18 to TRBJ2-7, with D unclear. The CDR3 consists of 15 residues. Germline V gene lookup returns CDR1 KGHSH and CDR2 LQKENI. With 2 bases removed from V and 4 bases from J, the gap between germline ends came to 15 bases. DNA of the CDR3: TGTGCCAGCTCACCATCCTCCCCCCCTGTGTACGAGCAGTACTTC. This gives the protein CASSPSSPPVYEQYF.

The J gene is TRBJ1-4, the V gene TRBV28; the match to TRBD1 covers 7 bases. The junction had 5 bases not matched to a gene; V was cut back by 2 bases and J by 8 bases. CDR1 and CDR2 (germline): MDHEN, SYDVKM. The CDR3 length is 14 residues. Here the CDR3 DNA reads TGTGCCAGCAGTTTACGACAGGGTCGGGAAAAACTGTTTTTT. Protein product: CASSLRQGREKLFF.

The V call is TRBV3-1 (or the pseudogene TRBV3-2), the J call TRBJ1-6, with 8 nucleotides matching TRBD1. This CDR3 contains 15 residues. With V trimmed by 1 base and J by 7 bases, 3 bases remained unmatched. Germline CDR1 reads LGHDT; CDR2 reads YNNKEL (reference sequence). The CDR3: CASSQVQGANSPLHF. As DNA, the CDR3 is TGTGCCAGCAGCCAAGTGCAGGGGGCAAATTCACCCCTCCACTTT.

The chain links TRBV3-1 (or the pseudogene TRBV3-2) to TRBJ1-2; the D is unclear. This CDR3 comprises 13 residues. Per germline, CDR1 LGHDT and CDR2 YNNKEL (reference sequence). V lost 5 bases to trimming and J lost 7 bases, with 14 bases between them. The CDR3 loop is CASSSLVPVGYTF. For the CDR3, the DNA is TGTGCCAGCAGCTCCCTCGTCCCAGTTGGCTACACCTTC.

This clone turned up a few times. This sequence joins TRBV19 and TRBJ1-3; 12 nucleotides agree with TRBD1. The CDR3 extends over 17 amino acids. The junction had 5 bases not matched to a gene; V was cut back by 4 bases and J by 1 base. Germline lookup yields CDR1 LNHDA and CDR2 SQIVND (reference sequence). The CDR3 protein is CASSRGTGGLSGNTIYF. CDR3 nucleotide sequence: TGTGCCAGTAGTAGAGGGACAGGGGGCCTATCTGGAAACACCATATATTTT.

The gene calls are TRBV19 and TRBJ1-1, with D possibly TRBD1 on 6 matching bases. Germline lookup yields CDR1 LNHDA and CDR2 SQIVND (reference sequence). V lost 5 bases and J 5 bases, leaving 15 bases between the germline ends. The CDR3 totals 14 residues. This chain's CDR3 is CASSPSRGGTEAFF. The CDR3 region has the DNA TGTGCCAGTAGTCCGAGTAGGGGGGGAACTGAAGCTTTCTTT. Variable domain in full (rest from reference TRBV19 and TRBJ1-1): DGGITQSPKYLFRKEGQNVTLSCEQNLNHDAMYWYRQDPGQGLRLIYYSQIVNDFQKGDIAEGYSVSREKKESFPLTVTSAQKNPTAFYLCASSPSRGGTEAFFGQGTRLTVV.

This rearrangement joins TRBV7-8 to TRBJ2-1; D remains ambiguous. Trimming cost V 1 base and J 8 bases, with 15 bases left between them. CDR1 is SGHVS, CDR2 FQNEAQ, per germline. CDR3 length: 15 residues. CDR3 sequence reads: CASSLEAGLWYEQFF. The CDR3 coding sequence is TGTGCCAGCAGCTTAGAGGCAGGCCTGTGGTATGAGCAGTTCTTC.

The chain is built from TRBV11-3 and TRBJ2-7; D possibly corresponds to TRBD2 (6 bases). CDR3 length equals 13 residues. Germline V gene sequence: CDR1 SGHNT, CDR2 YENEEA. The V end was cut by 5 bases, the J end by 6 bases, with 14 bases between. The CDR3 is CASSGGGALEQYF. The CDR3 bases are TGTGCCAGCAGCGGAGGAGGGGCCCTCGAGCAGTACTTC.

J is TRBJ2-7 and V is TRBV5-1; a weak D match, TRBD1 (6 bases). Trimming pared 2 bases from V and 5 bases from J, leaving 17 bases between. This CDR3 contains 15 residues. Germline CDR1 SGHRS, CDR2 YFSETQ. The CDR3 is CASSLRDTEGNEQYF. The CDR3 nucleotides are TGCGCCAGCAGCTTAAGGGACACCGAGGGCAACGAGCAGTACTTC. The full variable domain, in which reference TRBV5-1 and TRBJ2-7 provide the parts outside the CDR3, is KAGVTQTPRYLIKTRGQQVTLSCSPISGHRSVSWYQQTPGQGLQFLFEYFSETQRNKGNFPGRFSGRQFSNSRSEMNVSTLELGDSALYLCASSLRDTEGNEQYFGPGTRLTVT.

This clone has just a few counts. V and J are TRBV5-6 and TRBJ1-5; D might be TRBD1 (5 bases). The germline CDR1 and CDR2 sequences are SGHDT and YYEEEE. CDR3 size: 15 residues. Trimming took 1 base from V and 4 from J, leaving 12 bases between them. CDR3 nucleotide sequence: TGTGCCAGCAGCTTGTATGACAGAAAAAATCAGCCCCAGCATTTT. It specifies CASSLYDRKNQPQHF.

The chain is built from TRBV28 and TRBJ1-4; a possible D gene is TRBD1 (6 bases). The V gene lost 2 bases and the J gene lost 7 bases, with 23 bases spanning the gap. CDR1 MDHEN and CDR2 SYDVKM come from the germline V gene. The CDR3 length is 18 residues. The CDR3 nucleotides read TGTGCCAGCAGTTTACGGAGGAGAGAGGGGGTCCGGAGTGAAAAACTGTTTTTT. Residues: CASSLRRREGVRSEKLFF.

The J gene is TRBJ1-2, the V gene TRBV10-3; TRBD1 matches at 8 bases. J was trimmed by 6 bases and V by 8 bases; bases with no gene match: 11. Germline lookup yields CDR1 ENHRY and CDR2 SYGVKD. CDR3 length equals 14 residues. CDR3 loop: CAIGGQGISHGYTF. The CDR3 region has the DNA TGTGCCATCGGCGGACAGGGTATCTCACATGGCTACACCTTC.

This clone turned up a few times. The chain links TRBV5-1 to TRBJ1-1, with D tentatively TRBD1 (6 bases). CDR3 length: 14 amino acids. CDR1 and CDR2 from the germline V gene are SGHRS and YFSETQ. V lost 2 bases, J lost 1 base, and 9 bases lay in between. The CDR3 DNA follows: TGCGCCAGCAGCTTACAGGGCTCGAACACTGAAGCTTTCTTT. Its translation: CASSLQGSNTEAFF.

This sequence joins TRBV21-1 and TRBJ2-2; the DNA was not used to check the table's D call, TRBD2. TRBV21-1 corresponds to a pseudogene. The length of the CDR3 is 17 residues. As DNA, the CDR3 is TGTGCCAGCAGCAAAAGTGGGCGGGGGGCGAACACCGGGGAGCTGTTTTTT. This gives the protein CASSKSGRGANTGELFF.

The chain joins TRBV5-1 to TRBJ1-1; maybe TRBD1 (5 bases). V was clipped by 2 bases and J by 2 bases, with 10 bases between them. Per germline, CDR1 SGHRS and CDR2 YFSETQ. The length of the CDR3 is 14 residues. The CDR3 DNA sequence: TGCGCCAGCAGCTTCCTGCAGGGAAACACTGAAGCTTTCTTT. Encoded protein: CASSFLQGNTEAFF.

The CDR3 protein is CASSDDTGVGKETQYF. The CDR3 DNA reads as TGTGCCAGTAGCGACGACACAGGGGTGGGAAAAGAGACCCAGTACTTC. The chain uses TRBV19 and TRBJ2-5; TRBD1 matches at 7 bases. The germline V gene has CDR1 LNHDA and CDR2 SQIVND (reference sequence). This CDR3 has 16 residues. Unmatched junction bases numbered 13, after V lost 6 bases and J lost 3 bases.

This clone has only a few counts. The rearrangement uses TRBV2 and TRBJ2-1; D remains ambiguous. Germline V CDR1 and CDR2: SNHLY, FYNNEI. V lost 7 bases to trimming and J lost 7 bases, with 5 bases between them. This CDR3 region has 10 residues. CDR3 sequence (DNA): TGTGCCAGCAAGGAGAATGAGCAGTTCTTC. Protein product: CASKENEQFF.

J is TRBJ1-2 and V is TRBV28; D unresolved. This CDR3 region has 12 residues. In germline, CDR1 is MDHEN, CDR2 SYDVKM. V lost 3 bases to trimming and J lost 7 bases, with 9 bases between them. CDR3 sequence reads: CASSFDIRGYTF. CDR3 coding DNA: TGTGCCAGCAGTTTCGACATCCGTGGCTACACCTTC.

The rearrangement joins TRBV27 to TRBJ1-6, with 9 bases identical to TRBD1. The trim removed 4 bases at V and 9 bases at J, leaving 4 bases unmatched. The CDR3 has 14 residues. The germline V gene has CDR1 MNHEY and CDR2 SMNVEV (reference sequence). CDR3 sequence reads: CASSWTGAFSPLHF. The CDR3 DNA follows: TGTGCCAGCAGTTGGACAGGGGCCTTTTCACCCCTCCACTTT.

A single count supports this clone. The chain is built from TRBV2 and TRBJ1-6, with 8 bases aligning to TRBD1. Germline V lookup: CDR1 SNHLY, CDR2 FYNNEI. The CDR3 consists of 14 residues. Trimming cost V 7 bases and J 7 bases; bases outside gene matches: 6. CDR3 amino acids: CASMRTGMNSPLHF. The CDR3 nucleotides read TGTGCCAGCATGAGGACAGGGATGAATTCACCCCTCCACTTT. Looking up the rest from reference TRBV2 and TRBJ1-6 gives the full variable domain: EPEVTQTPSHQVTQMGQEVILRCVPISNHLYFYWYRQILGQKVEFLVSFYNNEISEKSEIFDDQFSVERPDGSNFTLKIRSTKLEDSAMYFCASMRTGMNSPLHFGNGTRLTVT.

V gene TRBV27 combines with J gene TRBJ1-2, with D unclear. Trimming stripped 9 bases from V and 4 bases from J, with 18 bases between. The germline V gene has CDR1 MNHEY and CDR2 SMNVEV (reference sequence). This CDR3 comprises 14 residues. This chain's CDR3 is CASHPSVEGYGYTF. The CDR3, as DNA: TGTGCCAGTCACCCTTCCGTGGAGGGCTATGGCTACACCTTC.

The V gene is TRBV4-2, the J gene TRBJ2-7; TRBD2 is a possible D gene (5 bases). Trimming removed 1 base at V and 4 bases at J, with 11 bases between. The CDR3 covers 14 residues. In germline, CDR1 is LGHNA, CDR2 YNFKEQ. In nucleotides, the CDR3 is TGTGCCAGCAGCCAAGCCACTAGTGGTTACGAGCAGTACTTC. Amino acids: CASSQATSGYEQYF.

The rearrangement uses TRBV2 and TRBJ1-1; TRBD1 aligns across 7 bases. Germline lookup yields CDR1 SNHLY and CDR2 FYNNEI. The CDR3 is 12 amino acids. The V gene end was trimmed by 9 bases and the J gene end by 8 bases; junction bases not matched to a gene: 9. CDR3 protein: CASTPQTGEAFF. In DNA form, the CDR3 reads TGTGCCAGTACTCCCCAGACAGGGGAAGCTTTCTTT. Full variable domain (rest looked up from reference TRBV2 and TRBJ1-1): EPEVTQTPSHQVTQMGQEVILRCVPISNHLYFYWYRQILGQKVEFLVSFYNNEISEKSEIFDDQFSVERPDGSNFTLKIRSTKLEDSAMYFCASTPQTGEAFFGQGTRLTVV.

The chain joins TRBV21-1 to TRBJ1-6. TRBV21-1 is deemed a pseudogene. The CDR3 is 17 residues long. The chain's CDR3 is CASSKVIGGVSRSPLHF. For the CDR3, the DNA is TGTGCCAGCAGCAAAGTAATCGGGGGTGTATCGCGTTCACCCCTCCACTTT.

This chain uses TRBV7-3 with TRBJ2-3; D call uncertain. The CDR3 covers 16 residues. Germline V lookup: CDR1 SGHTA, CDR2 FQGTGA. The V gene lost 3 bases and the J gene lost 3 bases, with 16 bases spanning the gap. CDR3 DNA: TGTGCCAGCAGCTTTCAATCCGCAGGTTTGACAGATACGCAGTATTTT. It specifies CASSFQSAGLTDTQYF.

This CDR3 is CASSLLGAEAFF. The CDR3 DNA reads as TGTGCCAGCAGTTTACTCGGGGCTGAAGCTTTCTTT. V gene TRBV28 combines with J gene TRBJ1-1; D not certain. The CDR3 is 12 residues long. The V and J ends lost 2 bases and 6 bases respectively, with 7 bases between them. The germline gives CDR1 MDHEN, CDR2 SYDVKM.

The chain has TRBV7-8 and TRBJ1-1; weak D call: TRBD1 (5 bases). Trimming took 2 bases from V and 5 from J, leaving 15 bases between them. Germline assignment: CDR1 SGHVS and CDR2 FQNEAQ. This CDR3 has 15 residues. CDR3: CASSLLWGARTEAFF. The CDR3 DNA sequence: TGTGCCAGCAGCTTATTGTGGGGCGCGAGGACTGAAGCTTTCTTT.